This T cell receptor (beta chain) was captured in a study of shared clonotypes between healthy human individuals. TCRdb's copy holds only in-frame clones and misses some; the assay was immunoSEQ multiplex PCR. The sample lists over a million clones, more than 95% occurring once. This clone has a handful of counts. The CDR3 has 14 residues. Germline V lookup: CDR1 KGHSH, CDR2 LQKENI. The ends were cut back, 4 bases at V and 6 bases at J, with 13 bases in the middle. The material sequenced was naive CD4+ T cells sorted from blood. Subset here: CD45RA+ positively selected. The V and J genes are TRBV18 and TRBJ1-5; no clear D gene. The TCR was taken from a man younger than 45 in good health. CDR3 amino acids: CASSRTGRGQPQHF. For the CDR3, the DNA is TGTGCCAGCTCACGGACTGGACGGGGTCAGCCCCAGCATTTT.